This T cell receptor (beta chain) originates from a study of CD8+ T cells in alopecia areata (dated by TCRdb to between 2018 and 2020). Notes on the research overall: The treated patients took part in an open-label pilot trial in which moderate-to-severe alopecia areata was treated with oral tofacitinib at 5 to 10 mg twice daily. Disease severity in treated patients was measured with the SALT score, which quantifies the percentage of affected scalp surface area. To study T cell clonal expansion in alopecia areata, the researchers applied high-throughput TCRbeta sequencing to both the C3H/HeJ mouse model and human patients. Scalp tissue and sorted CD4+ and CD8+ peripheral blood T cells from patchy and totalis/universalis alopecia areata patients and from healthy controls were covered by human TCRbeta sequencing. Biopsies were taken from tofacitinib-treated patients at baseline and again at 4 and 24 weeks into treatment, and several of those patients also had a later scalp biopsy. Amplification of TCRbeta CDR3 regions was done by immunoSEQ multiplex PCR using 35 Vbeta forward primers and 13 Jbeta reverse primers. Patients received tofacitinib for 6 to 18 months and were then followed off drug for 6 months to check for delayed response and recurrence. Scalp clonality was compared across normal scalp (n=4), patchy alopecia areata scalp (n=8), and alopecia totalis/universalis scalp (n=8). The RNA source kit depended on sample type: the PAXgene miRNA kit for fixed scalp, the miRNeasy kit for PBMCs, and the RNeasy kit for mouse skin.

The paper as a whole reports these results and caveats: The treated cohort was small, with a single nonresponder, so links between baseline CD8+ expansion and response need larger studies. Tofacitinib significantly lowered scalp clonality and the number of expanded CD8+ clones among the top 100 scalp clones. Compared with normal scalp, lesional scalp, particularly in alopecia totalis/universalis, had higher clonality and more expanded CD8+ clones, which suggests antigenic drive. Scalp TCR repertoire analysis is complicated because resident alphabeta T cells in normal human skin are also sequenced, whereas mouse skin is dominated by gammadelta T cells. TCR sequences shared between patients were less clear than in mice, possibly partly because of HLA diversity in the patient population. Many expanded lesional clones persisted in scalp and blood during tofacitinib treatment, which may partly explain relapse after stopping treatment.

Library preparation used the immunoSEQ multiplex PCR assay. To provide template for TCR sequencing, every sample had RNA extracted and reverse transcribed into cDNA. First-strand cDNA was synthesized with SuperScript III using a 2:1 mix of oligo-dT and random hexamers. A synthetic immune receptor repertoire was used to measure amplification bias, and any remaining bias was corrected computationally. Under the source paper's analysis protocol: Raw reads were preprocessed to remove errors, and CDR3 was defined by IMGT conventions from the conserved cysteine to phenylalanine. To get clonality, Shannon entropy was normalized by log2 of the number of productive unique TCRs and the result was subtracted from 1. Whether each scalp clone was CD4 or CD8 was inferred by checking scalp TCRbeta sequences against the CD4 and CD8 repertoires from sorted blood. TCRdb mirrors the immuneACCESS table, restricted to in-frame sequences. Some clones are absent from its copies; in checked studies, under half trace to an unresolved V gene, and the reason for the others is unknown. Clone size and the V and J calls come from that table; the DNA yielded D and trimming. The sample includes about 180,000 clones, with 50% to 65% observed a single time. About 10% of the sample goes to the ten largest clones.

This specimen's time point label, interpreted: about 25 weeks on oral tofacitinib. This specimen's treatment or condition label, per the study, means: oral pan-JAK inhibitor, 5-10 mg twice daily. Lesional scalp punch biopsies and peripheral blood were obtained from alopecia areata patients. PBMCs were separated by density centrifugation and stained for CD3, CD4 and CD8, after which CD4+ and CD8+ T cells were sorted on a FACSAria. Via the germline V gene, CDR1 is MGHDK and CDR2 SYGVNS. Counted from cysteine to phenylalanine, this CDR3 has 11 amino acids. Only the CDR3 part of the read is kept: 33 bases, read in frame from the first base. Between the V and J ends, shortened by 1 base and 6 bases respectively, the junction contains 4 bases. In this sample, this clone turned up a few times. Its recognized antigen is unknown. There are no base qualities to consult, and no much larger clone falls within one base.

The TCR sequence derives from a human donor with alopecia areata. Sequencing was performed on CD8+ T cells sorted from blood, taken at week 24, from a patient treated with tofacitinib. Recombination connected TRBV25-1 to TRBJ2-7; no D segment can be confidently identified. The nucleotide sequence reads TGTGCCAGCAGTGAATCGCGCGAGCAGTACTTC. Its amino acids are CASSESREQYF.